Presented here are 32 T cell receptor beta chains from one specimen sequenced in a study of T cells after posttransplantation cyclophosphamide (dated by TCRdb to about 2016). Library construction relied on the immunoSEQ multiplex PCR assay. TCRdb retrieved this table from immuneACCESS and kept in-frame rearrangements only. Not all clones are present; in checked studies, unresolved V genes account for under half, and no reason is known for the remainder. This sample was tabulated with 12,000 or so clones, among which there are no singletons. 26% of the sample comes from the top ten. This specimen's treatment or condition label, per the study, means: high-dose cyclophosphamide on days +3 and +4 as single-agent GVHD prophylaxis. For conditioning, the PTCy patients got busulfan and fludarabine, then a related or unrelated marrow graft, followed by cyclophosphamide on days +3 and +4. The starting material was PBMCs, obtained after allogeneic stem cell transplant with posttransplant cyclophosphamide. These receptor sequences come from a female patient in her 40s who received an allogeneic stem cell transplant from a related donor, was CMV-positive, and had acute GVHD only. In patients who had a transplant, some T cells may come from the graft donor.

This clone is hyperexpanded (1% or more) in the sample. J is TRBJ2-1 and V is TRBV5-1, with 7 nucleotides matching TRBD2. Germline-derived CDR1 and CDR2 are SGHRS and YFSETQ. V shed 0 bases and J 4 bases; nucleotides not matched to a gene: 4. This CDR3 comprises 15 residues. The CDR3 reads CASSLGAGDYNEQFF. DNA of the CDR3: TGCGCCAGCAGCTTGGGGGCGGGGGATTACAATGAGCAGTTCTTC.

This clone appeared many times. The chain links TRBV4-1 to TRBJ2-2, with a weak D call TRBD2 (6 bases). The CDR3 runs 16 residues. Trimming removed 3 bases at V and 4 bases at J, with 15 bases between. Germline loops: CDR1 MGHRA, CDR2 YSYEKL. In DNA, the CDR3 is TGCGCCAGCAGCCACCAGGAGGGCCGAGGCACCGGGGAGCTGTTTTTT. Protein sequence: CASSHQEGRGTGELFF.

This clone was detected many times. The V and J genes are TRBV4-1 and TRBJ2-7; 7 bases map to TRBD2. The CDR3 is made up of 14 amino acids. The V segment lost 4 bases and the J segment 1 base; nucleotides outside the gene matches: 4. The germline gives CDR1 MGHRA, CDR2 YSYEKL. As DNA, the CDR3 is TGCGCCAGCAGCCGGGAGGGGAGATCCTACGAGCAGTACTTC. Its translation is CASSREGRSYEQYF.

At least ten counts were recorded for this clone. Compared with germline, one end of the junction differs, possibly owing to a read error. The chain employs TRBV7-9 and TRBJ1-4; weak D call: TRBD1 (5 bases). Looked up from germline, CDR1 is SEHNR and CDR2 is FQNEAQ (reference sequence). CDR3 length: 11 amino acids. The CDR3 coding sequence is TGTGCCAGCAGCTATGGGGCCATCTATCGGTTT. Protein sequence: CASSYGAIYRF.

This clone was seen repeatedly, ten times or more. The rearrangement joins TRBV7-5 to TRBJ2-4; the DNA was not used to check the table's D call, TRBD2. TRBV7-5 is designated a pseudogene. The length of the CDR3 is 15 residues. CDR3 residues: CAPPRRGLTKNIQYF. Here the CDR3 DNA reads TGTGCCCCCCCCAGGCGGGGGTTAACCAAAAACATTCAGTACTTC.

This clone was seen at least ten times. V usage is TRBV19 and J usage is TRBJ2-5; weak D call: TRBD1 (5 bases). The CDR3 has 14 residues. The V end lost 2 bases, the J end lost 2 bases, and 9 bases lay between the germline ends. Germline V lookup: CDR1 LNHDA, CDR2 SQIVND (reference sequence). CDR3 in DNA: TGTGCCAGTAGTATATGGGGCAGGCAAGAGACCCAGTACTTC. The encoded protein is CASSIWGRQETQYF.

The V call is TRBV13, the J call TRBJ1-1; possibly TRBD1 for D (5 bases). The CDR3 sequence is 15 residues long. Germline values: CDR1 PRHDT, CDR2 FYEKMQ (reference sequence). Trimming pared 0 bases from V and 4 bases from J, leaving 12 bases between. The CDR3 spells CASSLGRGRSTEAFF. The CDR3 DNA is TGTGCCAGCAGCTTAGGAAGGGGAAGGAGCACTGAAGCTTTCTTT.

This clone was found many times. V is TRBV11-2 and J is TRBJ1-1; D gene ambiguous. CDR3 length equals 13 residues. Between the trimmed V and J ends, which lost 5 bases and 0 bases, there was a span of 7 bases. The germline V gene encodes CDR1 SGHAT and CDR2 FQNNGV. The CDR3 here is CASSPFMNTEAFF. Written as DNA, the CDR3 is TGTGCCAGCAGCCCTTTTATGAACACTGAAGCTTTCTTT.

V is TRBV11-3 and J is TRBJ2-3, with 11 bases that match TRBD2. V lost 6 bases and J lost 7; bases outside the gene matches: 15. CDR1 is SGHNT, CDR2 YENEEA, per germline. This CDR3 region has 17 residues. The CDR3 region is CASSFSLAGGGPYTQYF. The CDR3 DNA sequence: TGTGCCAGCAGTTTCTCCTTAGCGGGAGGGGGGCCTTATACGCAGTATTTT.

This clone was seen only a few times. The CDR3 coding sequence is TGTGCCAGCACCGGGACTAGCGGGAGCCAAGAGACCCAGTACTTC. It codes for CASTGTSGSQETQYF. This rearrangement joins TRBV6-5 to TRBJ2-5, with 14 bases matching TRBD2. The CDR3 has 15 residues. Germline CDR1 is MNHEY and CDR2 is SVGAGI. V dropped 7 bases and J dropped 1; count of bases not matched to a gene: 2.

This clone was seen at least ten times. J is TRBJ2-3 and V is TRBV11-3; the D gene is possibly TRBD2 (6 bases). CDR1 and CDR2 (germline): SGHNT, YENEEA. Trimming took off 3 bases at V and 3 bases at J, with 10 bases between the two ends. This CDR3 region has 14 residues. The CDR3 bases are TGTGCCAGCAGCTTTGGGGGGTGGACAGATACGCAGTATTTT. Protein: CASSFGGWTDTQYF.

This clone was observed at least ten times. The rearrangement links TRBV11-2 to TRBJ1-6; 9 bases are shared with TRBD1. This CDR3 region has 16 residues. Losses at the gene ends were 3 bases for V and 10 bases for J; bases not matched to a gene: 10. Germline V CDR1 and CDR2: SGHAT, FQNNGV. The CDR3 loop is CASSFSSGQGMSPLHF. The CDR3 DNA follows: TGTGCCAGCAGCTTTTCTTCGGGACAGGGTATGTCACCCCTCCACTTT.

This clone was recorded many times. The chain is built from TRBV11-2 and TRBJ2-2, with D maybe TRBD1 (5 bases). The V and J ends lost 1 base and 0 bases respectively, with 12 bases between them. The V gene's germline CDR1 is SGHAT and CDR2 FQNNGV. This CDR3 is built from 17 residues. The CDR3 region is CASSLAADSSNTGELFF. The CDR3 nucleotides are TGTGCCAGCAGCTTAGCCGCAGACAGCTCGAACACCGGGGAGCTGTTTTTT.

This clone appeared a few times. The J gene is TRBJ2-3, the V gene TRBV6-5; 9 bases match TRBD1. This CDR3 spans 15 amino acids. Germline CDR1 reads MNHEY; CDR2 reads SVGAGI. V lost 2 bases and J lost 6; bases outside the gene matches: 6. CDR3 bases: TGTGCCAGCAGTTACGGGGACAGGGTATCCGATACGCAGTATTTT. Its translation is CASSYGDRVSDTQYF.

In this sample, this clone turned up many times. This rearrangement joins TRBV19 to TRBJ2-1; 7 bases match TRBD1. The germline V gene has CDR1 LNHDA and CDR2 SQIVND (reference sequence). V gave up 5 bases and J gave up 4 bases; unmatched junction bases: 8. This CDR3 comprises 15 residues. The CDR3 reads CASSVDRAYYNEQFF. CDR3 coding DNA: TGTGCCAGTAGTGTCGACAGGGCGTATTACAATGAGCAGTTCTTC.

This clone showed up many times. The V gene is TRBV5-1, the J gene TRBJ1-3, with 7 bases aligning to TRBD1. The CDR3 consists of 15 residues. Per the germline V gene, CDR1 is SGHRS and CDR2 is YFSETQ. The trim removed 4 bases at V and 4 bases at J, leaving 8 bases unmatched. The CDR3 sequence: CASSPGLDRGNTIYF. The DNA for the CDR3 is TGCGCCAGCAGCCCAGGATTGGACAGGGGAAACACCATATATTTT. Supplemented by reference TRBV5-1 and TRBJ1-3, the full variable domain reads KAGVTQTPRYLIKTRGQQVTLSCSPISGHRSVSWYQQTPGQGLQFLFEYFSETQRNKGNFPGRFSGRQFSNSRSEMNVSTLELGDSALYLCASSPGLDRGNTIYFGEGSWLTVV.

At least ten counts were recorded for this clone. This sequence joins TRBV7-9 and TRBJ1-2; 9 bases are a match to TRBD1. Trimming took 4 bases from V and 0 from J; bases not matched to a gene: 3. Germline CDR1 SEHNR, CDR2 FQNEAQ (reference sequence). The CDR3 totals 15 residues. In DNA form, the CDR3 reads TGTGCCAGCAGCTCCCGGGACAGGGCTAACTATGGCTACACCTTC. This sequence encodes CASSSRDRANYGYTF.

This clone was detected ten times or more. The chain links TRBV14 to TRBJ2-5; TRBD1 matches 8 bases. The germline V gene has CDR1 SGHDN and CDR2 FVKESK. V lost 4 bases to trimming and J lost 5 bases; unmatched junction nucleotides: 3. CDR3 length: 13 amino acids. CDR3 DNA sequence: TGTGCCAGCAGCCCGACAGGGGTCGAGACCCAGTACTTC. Translation: CASSPTGVETQYF.

This clone has at least ten counts. The chain couples TRBV7-3 to TRBJ1-2; TRBD1 matches 10 bases. Losses at the gene ends were 1 base for V and 8 bases for J; bases not matched to a gene: 4. The germline gives CDR1 SGHTA, CDR2 FQGTGA. CDR3 length: 14 residues. The CDR3 DNA reads as TGTGCCAGCAGCTTAAGGCCGGGACAGGGGGGCTACACCTTC. It translates to CASSLRPGQGGYTF.

The sample holds many counts of this clone. The chain combines TRBV15 with TRBJ2-1; a weak D match, TRBD2 (5 bases). CDR3 length: 14 amino acids. Germline V gene sequence: CDR1 LNHNV, CDR2 YYDKDF (reference sequence). Trimming shortened V by 0 bases and J by 12 bases, and 15 bases separated the two germline ends. The CDR3 sequence is CATSREVDSIRQFF. The CDR3 DNA reads TGTGCCACCAGCAGAGAAGTGGACTCCATCAGGCAGTTCTTC.

This clone was counted many times. The chain employs TRBV11-3 and TRBJ2-5, with D possibly being TRBD1 (6 bases). The germline CDR1 and CDR2 sequences are SGHNT and YENEEA. This CDR3 is built from 13 residues. V lost 5 bases and J 5 bases, leaving 12 bases between the germline ends. The CDR3 DNA reads as TGTGCCAGCAGCACTGGACAGCTGGAGACCCAGTACTTC. It translates to CASSTGQLETQYF. The full variable domain, rest sourced from reference TRBV11-3 and TRBJ2-5, is EAGVVQSPRYKIIEKKQPVAFWCNPISGHNTLYWYLQNLGQGPELLIRYENEEAVDDSQLPKDRFSAERLKGVDSTLKIQPAELGDSAVYLCASSTGQLETQYFGPGTRLLVL.

The chain employs TRBV30 and TRBJ2-1; the match to TRBD2 covers 10 bases. Germline values: CDR1 GTSNPN, CDR2 SVGIG (reference sequence). The CDR3 has 18 residues. With 2 bases clipped from V and 0 bases from J, the junction kept 10 bases outside the gene matches. CDR3 coding DNA: TGTGCCTGGAGTACAGCGGGAGGGGCCTTAGGCTCCTACAATGAGCAGTTCTTC. Amino acid sequence: CAWSTAGGALGSYNEQFF. Together with reference TRBV30 and TRBJ2-1, the CDR3 gives the full variable domain: SQTIHQWPATLVQPVGSPLSLECTVEGTSNPNLYWYRQAAGRGLQLLFYSVGIGQISSEVPQNLSASRPQDRQFILSSKKLLLSDSGFYLCAWSTAGGALGSYNEQFFGPGTRLTVL.

This clone was observed at least ten times. V and J are TRBV5-1 and TRBJ2-2; D is ambiguous. The germline gives CDR1 SGHRS, CDR2 YFSETQ. The CDR3 length is 14 residues. V lost 1 base to trimming and J lost 2 bases, with 6 bases between them. CDR3 sequence: CASSLTVNTGELFF. The CDR3 DNA reads TGCGCCAGCAGCTTGACTGTCAACACCGGGGAGCTGTTTTTT.

This clone was detected ten times or more. V and J are TRBV9 and TRBJ1-1; D perhaps matches TRBD1 (6 bases). There are 17 residues in the CDR3. V lost 3 bases, J lost 0 bases, and 18 bases lay in between. CDR1 and CDR2 from the germline V gene are SGDLS and YYNGEE. The chain's CDR3 is CASSAYRDTKMNTEAFF. DNA of the CDR3: TGTGCCAGCAGCGCCTACCGGGACACAAAAATGAACACTGAAGCTTTCTTT.

This clone was seen ten or more times. This chain uses TRBV12-5 with TRBJ1-5; 9 bases agree with TRBD1. Germline loops: CDR1 LGHNT, CDR2 FRNRAP. V was clipped by 0 bases and J by 0 bases; unmatched bases: 12. The CDR3 covers 20 residues. Here the CDR3 reads CASGLVLGDRDRYSNQPQHF. The CDR3 region has the DNA TGTGCTAGTGGTTTGGTACTGGGGGACAGGGATCGTTATAGCAATCAGCCCCAGCATTTT.

This clone has at least ten counts. The rearrangement joins TRBV1 to TRBJ2-7; TRBD1 is taken as the D call from the table, unchecked against the DNA. TRBV1 is marked as a pseudogene. This CDR3 is built from 12 residues. CDR3 nucleotides: TGCACCAGCAGAGGCACAGCCTACGAGCAGTACTTC. Its protein is CTSRGTAYEQYF.

This clone has a count of ten or more. The chain carries TRBV10-3 and TRBJ1-5, with D possibly TRBD1 on 6 matching bases. CDR1 is ENHRY and CDR2 is SYGVKD in the germline V gene. The CDR3 is 14 residues long. The germline V and J ends were trimmed by 4 bases and 3 bases, with 10 bases remaining between them. CDR3 protein: CAISGQGNNQPQHF. For the CDR3, the DNA is TGTGCCATCAGTGGGCAGGGGAACAATCAGCCCCAGCATTTT.

There are many counts of this clone. The J gene is TRBJ1-1, the V gene TRBV30, with unresolved D. Trimming removed 5 bases at V and 0 bases at J, with 10 bases between. The CDR3 is made up of 13 amino acids. Germline values: CDR1 GTSNPN, CDR2 SVGIG (reference sequence). In DNA form, the CDR3 reads TGTGCCTGGCAACCGGGATTGAACACTGAAGCTTTCTTT. Its protein product is CAWQPGLNTEAFF.

There are many counts of this clone. The V call is TRBV7-6, the J call TRBJ2-3, with 7 bases identical to TRBD2. Germline values: CDR1 SGHVS, CDR2 FNYEAQ. V trimming: 0 bases; J trimming: 2 bases; junction bases outside the gene matches: 2. The CDR3 runs to 15 residues. Written as DNA, the CDR3 is TGTGCCAGCAGCTTAGCGAGCGGGATCACAGATACGCAGTATTTT. It yields the protein CASSLASGITDTQYF. Based on the CDR3 plus reference TRBV7-6 and TRBJ2-3, the full variable domain is GAGVSQSPRYKVTKRGQDVALRCDPISGHVSLYWYRQALGQGPEFLTYFNYEAQQDKSGLPNDRFSAERPEGSISTLTIQRTEQRDSAMYRCASSLASGITDTQYFGPGTRLTVL.

This clone was seen only a few times. V is TRBV4-2 and J is TRBJ2-1, with TRBD2 matching 10 bases. Germline lookup yields CDR1 LGHNA and CDR2 YNFKEQ. The length of the CDR3 is 20 residues. V lost 1 base and J lost 8; bases outside the gene matches: 20. The CDR3 sequence: CASSQVRGGLLAGEGDEQFF. In DNA form, the CDR3 reads TGTGCCAGCAGCCAAGTCAGGGGTGGTCTCCTAGCGGGAGAGGGGGATGAGCAGTTCTTC.

This clone was observed many times. The rearrangement uses TRBV25-1 and TRBJ2-6, with TRBD2 matching 9 bases. The CDR3 is 18 amino acids. Germline V gene data show CDR1 as MGHDK and CDR2 as SYGVNS. V was pared by 5 bases and J by 0 bases, with 8 bases of the junction left unmatched. The DNA of the CDR3 is TGTGCCAGCAGTAATAGCGGGGGTACTATCTCTGGGGCCAACGTCCTGACTTTC. Translation gives CASSNSGGTISGANVLTF.

This clone turned up a few times. The chain joins TRBV18 to TRBJ2-5, with D perhaps TRBD2 (5 bases). The V end was cut by 6 bases, the J end by 2 bases, with 16 bases between. The CDR3 extends over 15 amino acids. Germline CDR1 is KGHSH and CDR2 is LQKENI. Here the CDR3 DNA reads TGTGCCAGCTCCAGTGTGCGGGCTGAACAAGAGACCCAGTACTTC. Protein: CASSSVRAEQETQYF.